The 29 T cell receptor beta chains presented below share a single source sample, sequenced in a study of blood T cells in healthy people across ages (dated by TCRdb to 2015 to 2017). Library preparation employed 5' RACE. Sequencing instrument: Illumina HiSeq 2500. A second PCR of roughly 7 to 11 cycles was run with a J-beta primer mix and a sample-barcoded 5' primer. Clones were called with MiXCR by TCRdb after fastp trimmed the public reads at Q25, and only in-frame beta chains were retained. Rows are unified per CDR3 protein, each entry keeping the most common DNA and genes. The sample contains approximately 770,000 distinct CDR3 sequences, roughly 60% of them found a single time. Of the sample, about 20% falls within the top ten clones. The sample comprised blood. The origin of the receptors is a man younger than 45 in good health.

V gene TRBV11-2 combines with J gene TRBJ2-5; the D gene is possibly TRBD1 (6 bases). The CDR3 totals 15 residues. Germline V CDR1 and CDR2: SGHAT, FQNNGV. V was clipped by 4 bases and J by 1 base, with 13 bases between them. CDR3 in amino acids: CASSSARGGQETQYF. CDR3 nucleotides: TGTGCCAGCAGCTCGGCCCGAGGGGGCCAAGAGACCCAGTACTTC.

The table lists this clonotype with a few counts. The chain combines TRBV9 with TRBJ2-3, with D hard to call. V gave up 4 bases and J gave up 4 bases, with 16 bases separating them. The CDR3 is 15 amino acids. The germline V gene has CDR1 SGDLS and CDR2 YYNGEE. The CDR3 nucleotides read TGTGCCAGCAGCTCATACTCGAGGATGGCAGATACGCAGTATTTT. Translated: CASSSYSRMADTQYF.

The V gene is TRBV7-9, the J gene TRBJ1-2, with a tentative D call TRBD1 (5 bases). Germline lookup yields CDR1 SEHNR and CDR2 FQNEAQ (reference sequence). Between the trimmed V and J ends, which lost 8 bases and 5 bases, there was a span of 18 bases. The CDR3 totals 14 residues. CDR3: CASGGTRVEYGYTF. DNA of the CDR3: TGTGCCAGCGGTGGGACCAGGGTAGAGTATGGCTACACCTTC.

The rearrangement uses TRBV4-3 and TRBJ1-1, with D uncertain. Germline loops: CDR1 LGHNA, CDR2 YSLEER. V was clipped by 0 bases and J by 1 base, with 12 bases between them. The CDR3 covers 16 residues. The CDR3 sequence: CASSQEAHRQNTEAFF. CDR3 DNA sequence: TGCGCCAGCAGCCAAGAGGCACACAGACAGAACACTGAAGCTTTCTTT.

The chain employs TRBV27 and TRBJ1-1; D is uncertain. The CDR3 spans 14 residues. Trimming removed 4 bases at V and 1 base at J, with 10 bases between. The germline V gene has CDR1 MNHEY and CDR2 SMNVEV (reference sequence). The CDR3: CASSWADANTEAFF. The CDR3 nucleotides read TGTGCCAGCAGTTGGGCGGATGCGAACACTGAAGCTTTCTTT.

This sequence joins TRBV6-1 and TRBJ1-2; 7 bases map to TRBD1. The germline CDR1 and CDR2 sequences are MNHNS and SASEGT. Trimming took 4 bases from V and 2 from J; bases not matched to a gene: 1. The CDR3 is 13 amino acids. CDR3 sequence: CASSATGNYGYTF. The CDR3 DNA follows: TGTGCCAGCAGTGCGACAGGGAACTATGGCTACACCTTC.

This chain uses TRBV27 with TRBJ1-2; 8 bases map to TRBD1. Trimming cost V 3 bases and J 0 bases; bases outside gene matches: 6. CDR1 MNHEY and CDR2 SMNVEV come from the germline V gene (reference sequence). CDR3 length equals 16 residues. CDR3 DNA: TGTGCCAGCAGTTTCCACGGACAGGGAGCTAACTATGGCTACACCTTC. It is translated as CASSFHGQGANYGYTF.

This clonotype has at least ten counts. This chain uses TRBV20-1 with TRBJ2-7; 7 nucleotides agree with TRBD2. Per the germline V gene, CDR1 is DFQATT and CDR2 is SNEGSKA (reference sequence). V was clipped by 0 bases and J by 4 bases; unmatched bases: 6. This CDR3 comprises 14 residues. CDR3 loop: CSARDPSREYEQYF. CDR3 sequence (DNA): TGCAGTGCTAGAGACCCCTCGCGGGAGTACGAGCAGTACTTC.

This chain links TRBV10-1 with TRBJ1-5, with D possibly TRBD1 on 5 matching bases. Germline V CDR1 and CDR2: WNHNN, SYGVQD (reference sequence). The length of the CDR3 is 15 residues. With 7 bases removed from V and 4 bases from J, the gap between germline ends came to 17 bases. DNA for the CDR3: TGCGCCAGCAACAACCAACAGGATTCTAATCAGCCCCAGCATTTT. This encodes CASNNQQDSNQPQHF.

Only a few counts were recorded for this clonotype. This rearrangement joins TRBV28 to TRBJ2-6; TRBD2 matches 7 bases. Per germline, CDR1 MDHEN and CDR2 SYDVKM. The CDR3 totals 15 residues. The V segment lost 7 bases and the J segment 2 bases; nucleotides outside the gene matches: 5. The CDR3 spells CASTPSGAGANVLTF. The CDR3 region has the DNA TGTGCCAGCACGCCGAGCGGGGCTGGGGCCAACGTCCTGACTTTC.

The chain is built from TRBV4-1 and TRBJ2-1; D is unresolved. The CDR3 has 15 amino acids. The ends were cut back, 5 bases at V and 5 bases at J, with 16 bases in the middle. Germline lookup yields CDR1 MGHRA and CDR2 YSYEKL. This CDR3 reads CASSDAPEPNNEQFF. The CDR3 nucleotides are TGCGCCAGCAGCGACGCCCCGGAACCCAACAATGAGCAGTTCTTC.

This clonotype was recorded once. It may be a read error: a sequence one base away is much more abundant. V usage is TRBV4-3 and J usage is TRBJ2-5; TRBD1 aligns across 7 bases. The DNA end lines up better with TRBJ2-4; the J call may be wrong. Germline CDR1 and CDR2: LGHNA and YSLEER. This CDR3 region has 15 residues. CDR3 residues: CASSQGPGQKNIQYF. In DNA, the CDR3 is TGCGCCAGCAGCCAAGGCCCGGGACAGAAAAACATTCAGTACTTC.

This clonotype showed up just a few times. This chain uses TRBV6-2 or TRBV6-3 with TRBJ2-7; TRBD2 might be the D (6 bases). Germline assignment: CDR1 MNHEY and CDR2 SVGEGT. Trimming shortened V by 2 bases and J by 2 bases, and 10 bases separated the two germline ends. There are 14 residues in the CDR3. The CDR3 DNA is TGTGCCAGCAGTTACGAGGACTACACCTACGAGCAGTACTTC. As protein: CASSYEDYTYEQYF.

This clonotype was recorded only once. V and J are TRBV6-5 and TRBJ1-2; D is unclear. V lost 9 bases and J lost 7, with 15 bases in between. Germline V lookup: CDR1 MNHEY, CDR2 SVGAGI. The CDR3 is 12 residues long. The CDR3 sequence: CASRVSPFGYTF. In DNA, the CDR3 is TGTGCCAGTCGCGTCTCACCCTTTGGCTACACCTTC.

The rearrangement joins TRBV9 to TRBJ1-2; 8 nucleotides match TRBD1. After removal of 5 bases from V and 10 bases from J, the junction contained 4 bases not matched to a gene. Germline-derived CDR1 and CDR2 are SGDLS and YYNGEE. This CDR3 has 11 residues. CDR3 in amino acids: CASSLDRVYTF. The CDR3 DNA sequence: TGTGCCAGCAGTCTGGACAGGGTCTACACCTTC.

The chain uses TRBV9 and TRBJ2-1; 16 bases align to TRBD2. Germline V CDR1 and CDR2: SGDLS, YYNGEE. V shed 2 bases, J shed 7 bases, and the junction held 6 bases outside the gene matches. CDR3 length: 17 residues. As DNA, the CDR3 is TGTGCCAGCAGCGTTAGAGGGACTAGCGGGGGGGTGAATGAGCAGTTCTTC. Residues: CASSVRGTSGGVNEQFF.

This chain connects TRBV18 to TRBJ1-2; D might be TRBD1 (5 bases). V was shortened by 2 bases and J by 4 bases, with 11 bases between the two germline ends. The CDR3 is 14 residues long. In germline, CDR1 is KGHSH, CDR2 LQKENI. The CDR3 sequence is CASSPASGGYGYTF. The CDR3 bases are TGTGCCAGCTCACCAGCCTCGGGGGGCTATGGCTACACCTTC.

This chain uses TRBV28 with TRBJ1-1; 8 nucleotides line up with TRBD1. From germline, CDR1 is MDHEN and CDR2 SYDVKM. The CDR3 is 12 amino acids. V gave up 8 bases and J gave up 4 bases; unmatched junction bases: 3. The CDR3 sequence: CASGQGGTEAFF. CDR3 nucleotides: TGTGCCAGCGGACAGGGAGGCACTGAAGCTTTCTTT.

The table lists this clonotype with a few counts. The rearrangement joins TRBV20-1 to TRBJ2-7; 8 bases agree with TRBD1. The V and J ends lost 6 bases and 6 bases, in that order; junction bases with no gene match: 13. This CDR3 region has 14 residues. The germline V gene encodes CDR1 DFQATT and CDR2 SNEGSKA (reference sequence). The CDR3 loop reads CSAEHRDRWSEQYF. The CDR3 nucleotides are TGCAGTGCAGAACACCGGGACAGGTGGAGCGAGCAGTACTTC.

The gene calls are TRBV3-1 and TRBJ1-1, with TRBD1 as a possible D gene (6 bases). The DNA end is more similar to TRBJ2-2, so the J call may be wrong. CDR3 length: 14 residues. Germline-derived CDR1 and CDR2 are LGHDT and YNNKEL (reference sequence). CDR3: CASSQEARGKELFF. CDR3 DNA sequence: TGTGCCAGCAGCCAAGAGGCCAGGGGAAAGGAGCTGTTTTTT.

This clonotype has only a few counts. The chain has TRBV12-3 or TRBV12-4 and TRBJ2-1, with 10 bases identical to TRBD1. CDR3 size: 15 residues. J was trimmed by 3 bases and V by 6 bases; bases with no gene match: 5. CDR3 residues: CASRQGQGLYNEQFF. CDR3 coding DNA: TGTGCCAGCAGACAGGGACAGGGGCTCTACAATGAGCAGTTCTTC.

This clonotype was recorded a few times. The V gene is TRBV13, the J gene TRBJ1-2; a possible D gene is TRBD1 (5 bases). V dropped 3 bases and J dropped 4 bases, with 15 bases sitting between them. Looked up from germline, CDR1 is PRHDT and CDR2 is FYEKMQ (reference sequence). The CDR3 contains 15 residues. Here the CDR3 reads CASSFQGSPLYGYTF. The CDR3 DNA sequence: TGTGCCAGCAGCTTTCAGGGTTCCCCCCTCTATGGCTACACCTTC.

The rearrangement uses TRBV11-2 and TRBJ2-7; a possible D gene is TRBD2 (6 bases). This CDR3 comprises 13 residues. V was shortened by 11 bases and J by 6 bases, with 20 bases between the two germline ends. Germline values: CDR1 SGHAT, CDR2 FQNNGV. The CDR3 sequence is CAAGEVGFLEQYF. The CDR3 DNA reads as TGTGCCGCCGGGGAGGTCGGGTTCCTCGAGCAGTACTTC.

This chain links TRBV7-2 with TRBJ2-7; D not certain. The CDR3 extends over 15 amino acids. CDR1 SGHTA and CDR2 FQGNSA come from the germline V gene. V was shortened by 2 bases and J by 0 bases, with 11 bases between the two germline ends. CDR3 sequence: CASSLQLGNSYEQYF. CDR3 DNA sequence: TGTGCCAGCAGCTTACAATTGGGGAACTCCTACGAGCAGTACTTC.

This rearrangement joins TRBV6-5 to TRBJ1-2, with TRBD1 as a possible D gene (5 bases). Germline loops: CDR1 MNHEY, CDR2 SVGAGI. Trimming shortened V by 6 bases and J by 0 bases, and 14 bases separated the two germline ends. The length of the CDR3 is 15 residues. The CDR3 sequence: CASSSRTNSNYGYTF. In nucleotides, the CDR3 is TGTGCCAGCAGCTCCAGGACAAACTCTAACTATGGCTACACCTTC.

The rearrangement joins TRBV6-2 or TRBV6-3 to TRBJ2-4; 7 bases are a match to TRBD2. Near its end, the DNA agrees better with TRBJ2-7, so the J call may be wrong. Germline V lookup: CDR1 MNHEY, CDR2 SVGEGT. The CDR3 is made up of 13 amino acids. This chain's CDR3 is CASKRDYGGEQYF. In DNA, the CDR3 is TGTGCCAGCAAGCGGGACTATGGAGGCGAGCAGTACTTC.

The chain is built from TRBV20-1 and TRBJ1-2; D is undetermined. The CDR3 is 11 residues long. Trimming stripped 7 bases from V and 4 bases from J, with 10 bases between. Looked up from germline, CDR1 is DFQATT and CDR2 is SNEGSKA (reference sequence). Here the CDR3 reads CSVSAPYGYTF. As DNA, the CDR3 is TGCAGTGTGTCAGCTCCCTATGGCTACACCTTC.

V and J are TRBV12-3 or TRBV12-4 and TRBJ1-3; tentatively, D is TRBD1 (5 bases). V was clipped by 3 bases and J by 2 bases, with 8 bases between them. The length of the CDR3 is 14 residues. The CDR3 sequence: CASSFWGAGNTIYF. As DNA, the CDR3 is TGTGCCAGCAGTTTTTGGGGGGCTGGAAACACCATATATTTT.

The table lists this clonotype with a few counts. CDR3 in amino acids: CSAPTTNSYNEQFF. The CDR3 DNA reads as TGCAGCGCACCAACTACCAACTCCTACAATGAGCAGTTCTTC. The chain is built from TRBV20-1 and TRBJ2-1, with no clear D. The CDR3 has 14 amino acids. CDR1 DFQATT and CDR2 SNEGSKA come from the germline V gene (reference sequence).